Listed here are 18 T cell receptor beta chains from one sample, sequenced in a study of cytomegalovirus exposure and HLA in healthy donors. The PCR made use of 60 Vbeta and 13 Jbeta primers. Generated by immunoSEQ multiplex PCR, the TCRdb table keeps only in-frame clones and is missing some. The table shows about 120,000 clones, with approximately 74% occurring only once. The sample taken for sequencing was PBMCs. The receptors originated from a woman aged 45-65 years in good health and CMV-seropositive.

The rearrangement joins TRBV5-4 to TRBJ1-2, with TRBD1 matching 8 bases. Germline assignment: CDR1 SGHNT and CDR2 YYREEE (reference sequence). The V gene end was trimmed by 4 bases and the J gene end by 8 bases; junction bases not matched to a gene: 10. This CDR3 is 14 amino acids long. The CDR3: CASSGGQAFEGYTF. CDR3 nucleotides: TGTGCCAGCAGCGGGGGACAGGCCTTTGAAGGCTACACCTTC.

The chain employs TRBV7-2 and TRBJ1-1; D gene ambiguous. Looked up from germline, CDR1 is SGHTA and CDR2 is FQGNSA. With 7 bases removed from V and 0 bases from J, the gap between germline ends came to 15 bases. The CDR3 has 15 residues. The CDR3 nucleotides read TGTGCCAGCATGACACTTTGGCAGTTGAACACTGAAGCTTTCTTT. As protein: CASMTLWQLNTEAFF.

The CDR3: CASAGQGAEGANVLTF. In nucleotides, the CDR3 is TGTGCCAGCGCCGGGCAGGGGGCAGAAGGGGCCAACGTCCTGACTTTC. The chain uses TRBV28 and TRBJ2-6, with 8 bases aligning to TRBD1. The trim removed 8 bases at V and 4 bases at J, leaving 10 bases unmatched. CDR3 length equals 16 residues. Germline CDR1 MDHEN, CDR2 SYDVKM. The whole variable domain, filled in from reference TRBV28 and TRBJ2-6, reads DVKVTQSSRYLVKRTGEKVFLECVQDMDHENMFWYRQDPGLGLRLIYFSYDVKMKEKGDIPEGYSVSREKKERFSLILESASTNQTSMYLCASAGQGAEGANVLTFGAGSRLTVL.

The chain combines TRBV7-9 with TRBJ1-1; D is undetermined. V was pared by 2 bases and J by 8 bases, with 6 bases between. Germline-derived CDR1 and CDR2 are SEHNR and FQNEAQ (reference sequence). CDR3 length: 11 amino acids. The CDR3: CASSLYIEAFF. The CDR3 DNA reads TGTGCCAGCAGCTTATATATAGAAGCTTTCTTT.

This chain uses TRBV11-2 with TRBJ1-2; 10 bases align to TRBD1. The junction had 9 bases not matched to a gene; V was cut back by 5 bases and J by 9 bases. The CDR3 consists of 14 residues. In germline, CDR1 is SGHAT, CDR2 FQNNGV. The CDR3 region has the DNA TGTGCCAGCAGCCCTCGGGACAGGGGTAGGAGCTACACCTTC. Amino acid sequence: CASSPRDRGRSYTF.

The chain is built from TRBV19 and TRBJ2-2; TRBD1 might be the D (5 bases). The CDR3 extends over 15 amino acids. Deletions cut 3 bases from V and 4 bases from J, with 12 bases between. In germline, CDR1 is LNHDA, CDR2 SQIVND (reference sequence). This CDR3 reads CASSILGVGTGELFF. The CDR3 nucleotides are TGTGCCAGTAGTATTCTAGGGGTCGGCACCGGGGAGCTGTTTTTT.

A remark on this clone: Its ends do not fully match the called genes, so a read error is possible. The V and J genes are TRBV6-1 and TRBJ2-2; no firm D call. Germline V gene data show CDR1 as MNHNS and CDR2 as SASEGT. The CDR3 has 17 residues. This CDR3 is CARSEAIPPRFTGELFF. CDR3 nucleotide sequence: TGTGCCCGCAGTGAAGCGATACCCCCCCGGTTCACCGGGGAGCTGTTTTTT.

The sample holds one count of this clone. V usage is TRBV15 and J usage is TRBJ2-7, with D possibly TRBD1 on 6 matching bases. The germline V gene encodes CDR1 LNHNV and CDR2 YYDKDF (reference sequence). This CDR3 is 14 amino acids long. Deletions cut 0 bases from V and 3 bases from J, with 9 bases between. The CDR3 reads CATSRDLGGYEQYF. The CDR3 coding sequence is TGTGCCACCAGCAGAGATCTAGGGGGCTACGAGCAGTACTTC.

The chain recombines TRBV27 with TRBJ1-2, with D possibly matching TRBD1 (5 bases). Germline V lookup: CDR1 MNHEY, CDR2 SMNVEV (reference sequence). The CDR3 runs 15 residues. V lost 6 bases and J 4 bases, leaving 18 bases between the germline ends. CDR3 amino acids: CASSPSGGMGYGYTF. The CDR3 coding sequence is TGTGCCAGCAGCCCCTCGGGGGGAATGGGCTATGGCTACACCTTC.

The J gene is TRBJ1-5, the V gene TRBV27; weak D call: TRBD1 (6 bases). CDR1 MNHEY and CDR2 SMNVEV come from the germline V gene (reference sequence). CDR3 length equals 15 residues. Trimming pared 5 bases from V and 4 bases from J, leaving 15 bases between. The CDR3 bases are TGTGCCAGCAGTCTCCTAGGGACACCGAATCAGCCCCAGCATTTT. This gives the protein CASSLLGTPNQPQHF.

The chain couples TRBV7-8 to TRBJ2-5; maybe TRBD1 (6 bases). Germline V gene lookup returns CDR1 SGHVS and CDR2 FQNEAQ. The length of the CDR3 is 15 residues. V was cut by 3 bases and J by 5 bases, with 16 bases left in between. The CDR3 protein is CASSFQGIRGETQYF. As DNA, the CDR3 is TGTGCCAGCAGCTTTCAGGGAATTAGGGGGGAGACCCAGTACTTC.

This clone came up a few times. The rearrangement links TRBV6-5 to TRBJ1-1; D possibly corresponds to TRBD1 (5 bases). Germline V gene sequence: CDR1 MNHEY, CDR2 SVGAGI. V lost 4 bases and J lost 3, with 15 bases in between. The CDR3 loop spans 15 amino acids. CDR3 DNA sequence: TGTGCCAGCAGTTTCGGGGGACTCGGGGACACTGAAGCTTTCTTT. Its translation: CASSFGGLGDTEAFF.

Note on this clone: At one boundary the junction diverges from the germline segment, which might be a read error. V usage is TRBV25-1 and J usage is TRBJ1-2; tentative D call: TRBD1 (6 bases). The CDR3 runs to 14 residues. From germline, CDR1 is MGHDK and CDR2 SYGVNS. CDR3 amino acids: CASSESPGHYGYTF. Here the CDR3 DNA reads TGTGCCAGCAGTGAATCCCCGGGACACTACGGCTACACCTTC.

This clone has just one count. CDR3 in DNA: TGTGCCAGCAGCGTTAGGTCGGGTGACGAGCAGTACTTC. Protein: CASSVRSGDEQYF. The rearrangement uses TRBV7-2 and TRBJ2-7; the D is unclear. The CDR3 extends over 13 amino acids. Trimming pared 5 bases from V and 5 bases from J, leaving 13 bases between. The germline CDR1 and CDR2 sequences are SGHTA and FQGNSA.

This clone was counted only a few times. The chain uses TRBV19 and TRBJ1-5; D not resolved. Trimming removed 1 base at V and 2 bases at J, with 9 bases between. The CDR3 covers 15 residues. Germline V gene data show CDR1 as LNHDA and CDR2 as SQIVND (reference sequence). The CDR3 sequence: CASSIVAVGNQPQHF. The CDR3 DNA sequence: TGTGCCAGTAGTATAGTGGCAGTCGGCAATCAGCCCCAGCATTTT.

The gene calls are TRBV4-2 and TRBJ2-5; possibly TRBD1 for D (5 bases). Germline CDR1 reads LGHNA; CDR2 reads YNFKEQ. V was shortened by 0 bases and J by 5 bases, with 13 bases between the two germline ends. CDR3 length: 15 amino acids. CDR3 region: CASSQDMGRAETQYF. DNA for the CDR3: TGTGCCAGCAGCCAAGATATGGGCAGGGCGGAGACCCAGTACTTC.

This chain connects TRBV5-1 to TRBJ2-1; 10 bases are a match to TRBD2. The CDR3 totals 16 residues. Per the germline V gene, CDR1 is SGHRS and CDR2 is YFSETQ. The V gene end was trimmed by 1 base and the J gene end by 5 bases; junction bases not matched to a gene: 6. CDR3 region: CASSLKLAGTHNEQFF. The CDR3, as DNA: TGCGCCAGCAGCTTGAAACTAGCGGGGACCCACAATGAGCAGTTCTTC.

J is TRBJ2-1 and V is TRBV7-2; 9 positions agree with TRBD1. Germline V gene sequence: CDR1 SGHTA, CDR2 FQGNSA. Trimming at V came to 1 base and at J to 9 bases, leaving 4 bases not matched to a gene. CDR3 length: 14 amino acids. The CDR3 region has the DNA TGTGCCAGCAGCTTAGGAGGACAGGGGATTGAGCAGTTCTTC. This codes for CASSLGGQGIEQFF.